These 21 T cell receptor beta chains originate from one sample sequenced in a study of T cells in Graves' hyperthyroidism and ophthalmopathy. Researchers took RNA transcripts and amplified the TCR beta CDR3 regions from them. RT-PCR in the first round (using the HTBI primer set) targeted the TCR CDR3. TCRdb reanalysed the multiplex PCR reads using MiXCR and keeps one entry per CDR3 protein. The sample shows 400,000 to 500,000 distinct CDR3 sequences, roughly an eighth of them seen only once. The sample comprised blood. The receptors were gathered from a woman between 18 and 29 years old with Graves' hyperthyroidism.

This clonotype was observed at least ten times. The chain uses TRBV7-2 and TRBJ1-2; no reliable D call. Trimming stripped 3 bases from V and 4 bases from J, with 9 bases between. The CDR3 extends over 13 amino acids. The germline CDR1 and CDR2 sequences are SGHTA and FQGNSA. DNA of the CDR3: TGTGCCAGCAGCTTCGGGGTTGGCTATGGCTACACCTTC. This translates into CASSFGVGYGYTF.

This clonotype came up many times. The rearrangement uses TRBV3-1 and TRBJ2-6; no definite D call. The CDR3 extends over 15 amino acids. The V gene's germline CDR1 is LGHDT and CDR2 YNNKEL (reference sequence). Trimming left V 2 bases short and J 0 bases short, with 5 bases between. The CDR3 coding sequence is TGTGCCAGCAGCCAATCGAGCTCTGGGGCCAACGTCCTGACTTTC. Its translation: CASSQSSSGANVLTF. Based on the CDR3 plus reference TRBV3-1 and TRBJ2-6, the full variable domain is DTAVSQTPKYLVTQMGNDKSIKCEQNLGHDTMYWYKQDSKKFLKIMFSYNNKELIINETVPNRFSPKSPDKAHLNLHINSLELGDSAVYFCASSQSSSGANVLTFGAGSRLTVL.

The chain combines TRBV7-3 with TRBJ2-6; D remains unclear. Germline V gene sequence: CDR1 SGHTA, CDR2 FQGTGA. The CDR3 has 14 amino acids. The germline V and J ends were trimmed by 3 bases and 2 bases, with 5 bases remaining between them. The CDR3 protein is CASSLNTGANVLTF. Written as DNA, the CDR3 is TGTGCCAGCAGCTTGAACACTGGGGCCAACGTCCTGACTTTC.

This clonotype showed up many times. CDR3 coding DNA: TGTGCCAGCAGTCCAGAGGGGGCCGAGTACAATGAGCAGTTCTTC. Its protein product is CASSPEGAEYNEQFF. This chain uses TRBV6-1 with TRBJ2-1, with 7 nucleotides matching TRBD1. This CDR3 is built from 15 residues. Germline CDR1 reads MNHNS; CDR2 reads SASEGT. J was trimmed by 4 bases and V by 5 bases; bases with no gene match: 8.

This chain uses TRBV5-6 with TRBJ2-1, with 14 bases that match TRBD2. This CDR3 is built from 15 residues. Per germline, CDR1 SGHDT and CDR2 YYEEEE. With V trimmed by 4 bases and J by 12 bases, 9 bases remained unmatched. The CDR3 region has the DNA TGTGCCAGCAGCCCGCCGGGACTAGCGGGAGACGTGCAGTTCTTC. This codes for CASSPPGLAGDVQFF. Full variable domain (outside the CDR3, taken from reference TRBV5-6 and TRBJ2-1): DAGVTQSPTHLIKTRGQQVTLRCSPKSGHDTVSWYQQALGQGPQFIFQYYEEEERQRGNFPDRFSGHQFPNYSSELNVNALLLGDSALYLCASSPPGLAGDVQFFGPGTRLTVL.

This rearrangement joins TRBV12-3 or TRBV12-4 to TRBJ1-3; 8 bases are a match to TRBD1. J lost 5 bases, V lost 5 bases, and 5 bases had no gene match. The CDR3 is 14 amino acids. The CDR3 is CASSPQGARNTIYF. The CDR3 DNA is TGTGCCAGCAGTCCCCAGGGGGCGCGAAACACCATATATTTT.

The table lists this clonotype with many counts. This rearrangement joins TRBV6-2 or TRBV6-3 to TRBJ2-5, with 16 bases identical to TRBD2. Looked up from germline, CDR1 is MNHEY and CDR2 is SVGEGT. This CDR3 is built from 15 residues. V lost 8 bases to trimming and J lost 4 bases; unmatched junction nucleotides: 4. CDR3 loop: CASGTSGRAVETQYF. CDR3 DNA: TGTGCCAGCGGGACTAGCGGGAGGGCCGTAGAGACCCAGTACTTC.

This clonotype has more than one count but fewer than ten. A much bigger clone sits one base away, suggesting this may be a read error. The conserved phenylalanine or tryptophan is not found at the CDR3 terminus, so this likely reflects a read error. The chain links TRBV30 to TRBJ1-1; D might be TRBD1 (5 bases). V dropped 0 bases and J dropped 4 bases, with 15 bases sitting between them. This CDR3 contains 15 residues. The germline gives CDR1 GTSNPN, CDR2 SVGIG (reference sequence). CDR3 DNA: TGTGCCTGGAGTGTACGTGGGAAGGGGCCCACTGAAGCTTTCCTT. Protein sequence: CAWSVRGKGPTEAFL.

The chain uses TRBV15 and TRBJ2-3; unclear D gene. The CDR3 spans 14 residues. CDR1 and CDR2 from the germline V gene are LNHNV and YYDKDF (reference sequence). Trimming cost V 0 bases and J 3 bases, with 7 bases left between them. CDR3 coding DNA: TGTGCCACCAGCAGAGATGGGCAGACAGATACGCAGTATTTT. As protein: CATSRDGQTDTQYF.

The genes are TRBV5-6 and TRBJ1-1; D is ambiguous. Germline assignment: CDR1 SGHDT and CDR2 YYEEEE. This CDR3 is built from 13 residues. The V end lost 0 bases, the J end lost 3 bases, and 6 bases lay between the germline ends. CDR3 loop: CASSLALDTEAFF. In DNA, the CDR3 is TGTGCCAGCAGCTTGGCCCTGGACACTGAAGCTTTCTTT.

This clonotype was seen ten or more times. The V gene is TRBV10-3, the J gene TRBJ2-7; D is ambiguous. The V end was cut by 4 bases, the J end by 0 bases, with 19 bases between. The CDR3 spans 17 residues. The germline CDR1 and CDR2 sequences are ENHRY and SYGVKD. The CDR3 region has the DNA TGTGCCATCAGTGCAAGCGTAGGTGGGCTAAGCTCCTACGAGCAGTACTTC. It yields the protein CAISASVGGLSSYEQYF.

This chain links TRBV7-9 with TRBJ1-1, with a possible D match to TRBD1 (5 bases). Looked up from germline, CDR1 is SEHNR and CDR2 is FQNEAQ (reference sequence). Trimming took off 3 bases at V and 1 base at J, with 12 bases between the two ends. CDR3 length: 15 amino acids. In nucleotides, the CDR3 is TGTGCCAGCAGCTTGACAACAGGAGAGAACACTGAAGCTTTCTTT. The encoded protein is CASSLTTGENTEAFF.

This clonotype was picked up many times. The V gene is TRBV5-8, the J gene TRBJ2-2; TRBD1 matches 7 bases. CDR3 size: 16 residues. Germline lookup yields CDR1 SGHTS and CDR2 YDEGEE. V gave up 4 bases and J gave up 0 bases; unmatched junction bases: 6. The DNA for the CDR3 is TGTGCCAGCAGCAACAGGGACAGAACGAACACCGGGGAGCTGTTTTTT. Its translation is CASSNRDRTNTGELFF.

Details on this clonotype: A read error may account for a junction end that differs from germline. This CDR3 reads CASSPPGQGPEQYF. In DNA, the CDR3 is TGCGCCAGCAGCCCACCGGGACAGGGGCCCGAGCAGTACTTC. This chain joins TRBV7-2 and TRBJ2-7; 10 bases fit TRBD1. The CDR3 contains 14 residues. The germline gives CDR1 SGHTA, CDR2 FQGNSA. Variable domain in full (rest from reference TRBV7-2 and TRBJ2-7): GAGVSQSPSNKVTEKGKDVELRCDPISGHTALYWYRQSLGQGLEFLIYFQGNSAPDKSGLPSDRFSAERTGGSVSTLTIQRTQQEDSAVYLCASSPPGQGPEQYFGPGTRLTVT.

This clonotype has a handful of counts. This rearrangement joins TRBV5-1 to TRBJ2-7, with D possibly matching TRBD2 (5 bases). The CDR3 loop spans 14 amino acids. Trimming shortened V by 2 bases and J by 3 bases, and 12 bases separated the two germline ends. The germline gives CDR1 SGHRS, CDR2 YFSETQ. The CDR3 reads CASSLEGFVYEQYF. CDR3 coding DNA: TGCGCCAGCAGCTTAGAGGGTTTCGTCTACGAGCAGTACTTC.

The sample holds many counts of this clonotype. The rearrangement joins TRBV12-3 or TRBV12-4 to TRBJ2-7, with D unresolved. CDR3 length: 14 amino acids. The V and J ends lost 2 bases and 3 bases respectively, with 11 bases between them. The CDR3 loop is CASSLKGGHYEQYF. The CDR3 bases are TGTGCCAGCAGTTTAAAGGGCGGTCACTACGAGCAGTACTTC.

At least ten counts were recorded for this clonotype. The chain employs TRBV2 and TRBJ2-5; 7 bases fit TRBD1. Trimming cost V 4 bases and J 3 bases; bases outside gene matches: 5. The CDR3 loop spans 14 amino acids. CDR1 and CDR2 from the germline V gene are SNHLY and FYNNEI. For the CDR3, the DNA is TGTGCCAGCAGTGTTACCGGGACAGAAGAGACCCAGTACTTC. Translated: CASSVTGTEETQYF.

This clonotype occurred many times. V is TRBV10-3 and J is TRBJ1-1; no clear D. Trimming pared 2 bases from V and 1 base from J, leaving 5 bases between. This CDR3 has 13 residues. CDR1 is ENHRY, CDR2 SYGVKD, per germline. For the CDR3, the DNA is TGTGCCATCAGTGAGAACAGGAACACTGAAGCTTTCTTT. It yields the protein CAISENRNTEAFF.

This clonotype showed up many times. The chain joins TRBV5-1 to TRBJ1-1, with TRBD1 matching over 10 bases. This CDR3 has 15 amino acids. Trimming took 2 bases from V and 4 from J; bases not matched to a gene: 5. The germline V gene encodes CDR1 SGHRS and CDR2 YFSETQ. The CDR3 here is CASSFRQGASTEAFF. DNA of the CDR3: TGCGCCAGCAGCTTTAGACAGGGGGCCAGCACTGAAGCTTTCTTT.

The rearrangement joins TRBV9 to TRBJ2-5, with 7 bases identical to TRBD2. V shed 3 bases, J shed 3 bases, and the junction held 8 bases outside the gene matches. The CDR3 extends over 15 amino acids. Germline V gives CDR1 SGDLS, CDR2 YYNGEE. In nucleotides, the CDR3 is TGTGCCAGCAGCGAGGGTGCTAGCGGAAAAGAGACCCAGTACTTC. This translates into CASSEGASGKETQYF.

At least ten counts were recorded for this clonotype. The chain is built from TRBV7-8 and TRBJ2-2; D remains ambiguous. CDR1 is SGHVS, CDR2 FQNEAQ, per germline. V shed 2 bases and J shed 2 bases, with 12 bases lying between them. CDR3 length equals 16 residues. This CDR3 is CASSLRAAYNTGELFF. In nucleotides, the CDR3 is TGTGCCAGCAGCTTACGGGCAGCCTATAACACCGGGGAGCTGTTTTTT.